The present entry profiles one T cell receptor beta chain with its context. Antigen specificity is unknown. The investigators reverse transcribed all of the isolated RNA, so they sequenced expressed TCRB transcripts. The average read count of naive, central memory and regulatory T cell samples was about 3.57 million. The data were produced by immunoSEQ multiplex PCR, yet TCRdb's version contains in-frame clones alone and is incomplete. The table lists around 110,000 clones, about 15% of them singletons, with under 2.5% in the top ten. This sample was taken from a study of beta chain features in type 1 diabetes. The ends lost 2 bases at V and 2 bases at J; junction bases unmatched: 9. Germline V gene sequence: CDR1 SGHRS, CDR2 YFSETQ. The CDR3 covers 16 residues. Points from the study as a whole: A possible short-template PCR bias applies equally to patients and controls. A moderate, significant TCRB CDR3 shortening appeared in type 1 diabetes across four CD4+ subsets. Whether TCRB rearrangement is influenced by HLA type went unresolved here.

Material for sequencing was central memory CD4+ T cells from blood. The sequence was obtained from a man aged 25 to 40 with type 1 diabetes. The chain is built from TRBV5-1 and TRBJ2-7, with 8 bases fitting TRBD1. CDR3 nucleotide sequence: TGCGCCAGCAGCTTATTGCAGGGGGCGTCGCCCTACGAGCAGTACTTC. Its protein is CASSLLQGASPYEQYF.